Listed here are 11 T cell receptor beta chains from one sample, sequenced in a study of blood T cell repertoires in COVID-19. Assay used: immunoSEQ multiplex PCR; TCRdb lists only in-frame clones, some missing. This table holds roughly 300,000 clones, around 90% found once. Sequencing was performed on PBMCs or T cells enriched from blood (not recorded which). These receptors were collected from a young woman who had recovered from COVID-19.

The chain couples TRBV19 to TRBJ1-3, with D hard to call. Per the germline V gene, CDR1 is LNHDA and CDR2 is SQIVND (reference sequence). The CDR3 runs to 15 residues. Trimming removed 6 bases at V and 0 bases at J, with 12 bases between. For the CDR3, the DNA is TGTGCCAGTAGACCCCGAGGTCGCTCTGGAAACACCATATATTTT. This encodes CASRPRGRSGNTIYF.

This sequence joins TRBV15 and TRBJ1-2; D remains unclear. In germline, CDR1 is LNHNV, CDR2 YYDKDF (reference sequence). Trimming shortened V by 5 bases and J by 2 bases, and 15 bases separated the two germline ends. The CDR3 contains 15 residues. The CDR3 sequence: CATSQTEGRNYGYTF. In DNA form, the CDR3 reads TGTGCCACCAGCCAGACTGAGGGAAGGAACTATGGCTACACCTTC.

The J gene is TRBJ1-2, the V gene TRBV6-2 or TRBV6-3, with 7 bases identical to TRBD1. V lost 0 bases, J lost 0 bases, and 7 bases stayed unmatched. Germline assignment: CDR1 MNHEY and CDR2 SVGEGT. The CDR3 sequence is 17 residues long. Here the CDR3 reads CASSYSIVQGANYGYTF. CDR3 nucleotides: TGTGCCAGCAGTTACTCGATAGTCCAGGGGGCTAACTATGGCTACACCTTC.

The rearrangement links TRBV19 to TRBJ1-2; a possible D gene is TRBD1 (6 bases). The length of the CDR3 is 12 residues. The V and J ends lost 2 bases and 6 bases respectively, with 7 bases between them. Germline V CDR1 and CDR2: LNHDA, SQIVND (reference sequence). The CDR3, as DNA: TGTGCCAGTAGTATACAGGGGAATGGCTACACCTTC. Amino acid sequence: CASSIQGNGYTF.

CDR3 residues: CASSGRTGLYNSPLHF. In DNA form, the CDR3 reads TGTGCCAGCAGCGGCCGGACAGGACTCTATAATTCACCCCTCCACTTT. The J gene is TRBJ1-6, the V gene TRBV7-2, with TRBD1 matching over 7 bases. With V trimmed by 5 bases and J by 3 bases, 7 bases remained unmatched. The CDR3 runs 16 residues. The germline CDR1 and CDR2 sequences are SGHTA and FQGNSA.

This clone showed up just a few times. The V call is TRBV19, the J call TRBJ1-6, with D perhaps TRBD1 (6 bases). V was trimmed by 0 bases and J by 10 bases, leaving 13 bases between them. CDR1 is LNHDA and CDR2 is SQIVND in the germline V gene (reference sequence). The CDR3 has 15 residues. Written as DNA, the CDR3 is TGTGCCAGTAGTATAGATCCAGGGGCGAGCTCACCCCTCCACTTT. This codes for CASSIDPGASSPLHF.

This clone was seen more than once but under ten times. The chain links TRBV9 to TRBJ1-2; D perhaps matches TRBD1 (6 bases). V lost 4 bases, J lost 6 bases, and 22 bases lay in between. The germline CDR1 and CDR2 sequences are SGDLS and YYNGEE. CDR3 length: 16 amino acids. The DNA for the CDR3 is TGTGCCAGCAGCCCATCCCACCTTGCGGGGGCCGATGGCTACACCTTC. Translating gives CASSPSHLAGADGYTF.

V is TRBV5-8 and J is TRBJ1-4; TRBD1 might be the D (5 bases). V lost 2 bases and J 7 bases, leaving 9 bases between the germline ends. There are 13 residues in the CDR3. CDR1 is SGHTS and CDR2 is YDEGEE in the germline V gene. The CDR3 DNA is TGTGCCAGCAGCTTTCGGAGGGGTGAAAAACTGTTTTTT. Residues: CASSFRRGEKLFF.

The V and J genes are TRBV10-3 and TRBJ1-4; D may be TRBD1 (5 bases). Germline V gene sequence: CDR1 ENHRY, CDR2 SYGVKD. The V gene lost 4 bases and the J gene lost 0 bases, with 9 bases spanning the gap. The CDR3 is 15 amino acids. Here the CDR3 DNA reads TGTGCCATCAGTGGGACACCCGCAACTAATGAAAAACTGTTTTTT. It codes for CAISGTPATNEKLFF.

This chain connects TRBV7-9 to TRBJ2-1; 9 bases fit TRBD2. This CDR3 contains 14 residues. J lost 9 bases, V lost 3 bases, and 6 bases had no gene match. Germline V gene lookup returns CDR1 SEHNR and CDR2 FQNEAQ (reference sequence). The CDR3 coding sequence is TGTGCCAGCAGCTTGAGGCGGGGGGGCGCTGAGCAGTTCTTC. Protein: CASSLRRGGAEQFF.

The chain has TRBV7-2 and TRBJ1-1; D remains ambiguous. The CDR3 length is 17 residues. Germline CDR1 SGHTA, CDR2 FQGNSA. V lost 3 bases and J 3 bases, leaving 20 bases between the germline ends. This CDR3 is CASSFFSSGERDTEAFF. CDR3 DNA sequence: TGTGCCAGCAGCTTTTTTAGTTCCGGCGAGCGGGACACTGAAGCTTTCTTT.